This T cell receptor beta chain was obtained from a study of shared clonotypes between healthy human individuals. Study-level background: A donor's plate count was three for CD4 naive and three for CD4 memory; CD8 naive had two and CD8 memory one. Whole-study results and caveats: For naive CD4 cells, roughly 5.5% of clonotypes were shared across a handful of donors. Sample collection involved blood only; tissue repertoires are likely different. A limitation of the genetic and exposure-history diversity represented arose from few donors.

The data were produced by immunoSEQ multiplex PCR, yet TCRdb's version contains in-frame clones alone and is incomplete. Here the sample spans about 2.3 million clones, around 90% being singletons. Germline assignment: CDR1 MNHEY and CDR2 SMNVEV (reference sequence). V lost 6 bases and J 4 bases, leaving 9 bases between the germline ends. This CDR3 has 12 amino acids. This clone was seen once. The antigen is not known. Additional DNA sequences in this sample encode the identical CDR3. The source material was naive CD4+ T cells from PBMCs. Described subset: CD45RA+ positively selected. The receptor's source is a man aged 18-30 years in good health. Some clones in this sample may be carry-over from other donors' samples. V is TRBV27 and J is TRBJ1-2; TRBD1 is a possible D gene (5 bases). The CDR3 reads CASSPQGYGYTF. The DNA of the CDR3 is TGTGCCAGCAGCCCTCAGGGCTATGGCTACACCTTC.